The source of this TCR beta chain is a study of blood T cell repertoires in COVID-19. The wider study: The analysed material was cDNA or gDNA that came from T cells, B-cell-depleted T cells, or PBMCs.

The germline CDR1 and CDR2 sequences are SGHKS and YYEKEE (reference sequence). The V and J ends lost 0 bases and 2 bases, in that order; junction bases with no gene match: 9. The CDR3 totals 18 residues. As originally analysed: Reference gene primers were amplified, and this amplification served to estimate nucleated cell counts. Data came from immunoSEQ multiplex PCR; TCRdb stores just in-frame clones and leaves some out. V and J calls and clone size are as listed in that table; D and trimming were resolved from the DNA. The table has about 72,000 clones, over 80% seen once. The chain joins TRBV5-5 to TRBJ1-3, with 9 bases identical to TRBD1. This sequence was found in a human donor in a cohort sampled during active COVID-19. The sample consisted of peripheral blood. CDR3 sequence (DNA): TGTGCCAGCAGCTTGGAACCGACGAGGACAGGGGCTGGAAACACCATATATTTT. This codes for CASSLEPTRTGAGNTIYF.